One sample yielded the 15 T cell receptor beta chains listed below, sequenced in a study of cytomegalovirus exposure and HLA in healthy donors. With 60 Vbeta and 13 Jbeta primers, the PCR was carried out. Sequencing used immunoSEQ multiplex PCR; TCRdb keeps in-frame clones, though not all of them. The sample records roughly 190,000 clones, under 9.5% being singletons. The sequencing sample was made of PBMCs. Receptor source: a woman in her 30s in good health and CMV-seropositive.

The rearrangement uses TRBV5-1 and TRBJ2-2; D is unresolved. Looked up from germline, CDR1 is SGHRS and CDR2 is YFSETQ. The CDR3 consists of 13 residues. V shed 0 bases and J shed 7 bases, with 7 bases lying between them. The CDR3 loop is CASSLELDGELFF. The CDR3 DNA reads TGCGCCAGCAGCTTGGAGCTAGACGGGGAGCTGTTTTTT. Complete variable domain (other parts from reference TRBV5-1 and TRBJ2-2): KAGVTQTPRYLIKTRGQQVTLSCSPISGHRSVSWYQQTPGQGLQFLFEYFSETQRNKGNFPGRFSGRQFSNSRSEMNVSTLELGDSALYLCASSLELDGELFFGEGSRLTVL.

As for this clone: An end of the junction does not agree with germline; a read error may underlie this. The chain uses TRBV5-6 and TRBJ2-2, with D maybe TRBD1 (6 bases). Germline V lookup: CDR1 SGHDT, CDR2 YYEEEE. The length of the CDR3 is 15 residues. CDR3 nucleotide sequence: TGTGCCAGCAGCCCATGGTTCAGGGGACACCGGGGAGCTGTTTTT. Residues: CASSPWFRGHRGAVF.

There are a few counts of this clone. Other DNA sequences within the sample encode an identical CDR3. The V and J genes are TRBV4-2 and TRBJ2-3; TRBD2 might be the D (5 bases). This CDR3 contains 16 residues. Trimming stripped 0 bases from V and 2 bases from J, with 12 bases between. CDR1 and CDR2 (germline): LGHNA, YNFKEQ. The CDR3 reads CASSQDGAAITDTQYF. The CDR3 region has the DNA TGTGCCAGCAGCCAAGACGGAGCGGCTATCACAGATACGCAGTATTTT.

Only a few counts were recorded for this clone. The V call is TRBV5-1, the J call TRBJ1-2; D unresolved. Germline V gene lookup returns CDR1 SGHRS and CDR2 YFSETQ. V gave up 2 bases and J gave up 8 bases, with 13 bases separating them. This CDR3 contains 13 residues. CDR3 in amino acids: CASSLFGVDGYTF. The DNA for the CDR3 is TGCGCCAGCAGCTTATTCGGGGTGGACGGCTACACCTTC.

V gene TRBV18 combines with J gene TRBJ1-5; D remains ambiguous. V lost 9 bases to trimming and J lost 1 base, with 16 bases between them. CDR3 length: 15 residues. The germline V gene has CDR1 KGHSH and CDR2 LQKENI. In nucleotides, the CDR3 is TGTGCCAGTTCAACCTCAGGCCACAGCAATCAGCCCCAGCATTTT. Its translation is CASSTSGHSNQPQHF.

The V gene is TRBV28, the J gene TRBJ2-3; D is perhaps TRBD2 (6 bases). This CDR3 has 14 amino acids. Germline CDR1 MDHEN, CDR2 SYDVKM. The ends were cut back, 7 bases at V and 2 bases at J, with 13 bases in the middle. The CDR3 DNA follows: TGTGCCAGCAAACCCGGACTACCCACAGATACGCAGTATTTT. Translated, it gives CASKPGLPTDTQYF. Drawing the rest from reference TRBV28 and TRBJ2-3, the complete variable domain is DVKVTQSSRYLVKRTGEKVFLECVQDMDHENMFWYRQDPGLGLRLIYFSYDVKMKEKGDIPEGYSVSREKKERFSLILESASTNQTSMYLCASKPGLPTDTQYFGPGTRLTVL.

The chain is built from TRBV5-1 and TRBJ2-7, with 10 nucleotides matching TRBD1. The trim removed 3 bases at V and 6 bases at J, leaving 6 bases unmatched. The germline V gene encodes CDR1 SGHRS and CDR2 YFSETQ. CDR3 size: 14 residues. CDR3 sequence (DNA): TGCGCCAGCAGCTGGAGACAGGGGGCGCGCGAGCAGTACTTC. Encoded protein: CASSWRQGAREQYF.

V and J are TRBV7-2 and TRBJ2-7, with 9 bases that match TRBD1. Germline V lookup: CDR1 SGHTA, CDR2 FQGNSA. The CDR3 spans 17 residues. With 2 bases clipped from V and 2 bases from J, the junction kept 10 bases outside the gene matches. CDR3 nucleotides: TGTGCCAGCAGCTTAAAGAGTGGGACAGGGTTGGCCTACGAGCAGTACTTC. Protein product: CASSLKSGTGLAYEQYF. The variable domain in full, completed from reference TRBV7-2 and TRBJ2-7, reads GAGVSQSPSNKVTEKGKDVELRCDPISGHTALYWYRQSLGQGLEFLIYFQGNSAPDKSGLPSDRFSAERTGGSVSTLTIQRTQQEDSAVYLCASSLKSGTGLAYEQYFGPGTRLTVT.

V and J are TRBV5-1 and TRBJ1-1; 9 bases are shared with TRBD1. This CDR3 has 16 residues. Germline V gene sequence: CDR1 SGHRS, CDR2 YFSETQ. Trimming cost V 2 bases and J 3 bases; bases outside gene matches: 8. This CDR3 reads CASSFITGGADTEAFF. CDR3 coding DNA: TGCGCCAGCAGCTTTATCACAGGGGGCGCTGACACTGAAGCTTTCTTT.

The chain carries TRBV4-2 and TRBJ2-3, with 7 bases that match TRBD2. Looked up from germline, CDR1 is LGHNA and CDR2 is YNFKEQ. This CDR3 region has 15 residues. J lost 8 bases, V lost 4 bases, and 12 bases had no gene match. The CDR3 loop is CASSLTREEGGTQYF. CDR3 nucleotides: TGTGCCAGCAGCCTGACACGGGAGGAGGGTGGTACGCAGTATTTT.

This clone was observed a handful of times. The J gene is TRBJ2-7, the V gene TRBV2; TRBD1 matches at 9 bases. J gave up 5 bases and V 3 bases, and 8 bases lay outside the gene matches. The germline V gene encodes CDR1 SNHLY and CDR2 FYNNEI. The CDR3 is made up of 15 amino acids. This CDR3 is CASSDLGQGIDEQYF. CDR3 DNA: TGTGCCAGCAGTGACTTGGGACAGGGTATAGACGAGCAGTACTTC. Full variable domain (rest looked up from reference TRBV2 and TRBJ2-7): EPEVTQTPSHQVTQMGQEVILRCVPISNHLYFYWYRQILGQKVEFLVSFYNNEISEKSEIFDDQFSVERPDGSNFTLKIRSTKLEDSAMYFCASSDLGQGIDEQYFGPGTRLTVT.

The J gene is TRBJ2-3, the V gene TRBV7-9; TRBD1 is a possible D gene (6 bases). V was pared by 5 bases and J by 2 bases, with 11 bases between. Germline CDR1 SEHNR, CDR2 FQNEAQ (reference sequence). The CDR3 is made up of 14 amino acids. In DNA form, the CDR3 reads TGTGCCAGCAGCCCGACAGGATTCACAGATACGCAGTATTTT. Its translation is CASSPTGFTDTQYF.

V is TRBV25-1 and J is TRBJ1-1, with TRBD1 as a possible D gene (6 bases). Germline V gene lookup returns CDR1 MGHDK and CDR2 SYGVNS. This CDR3 contains 14 residues. Trimming took off 7 bases at V and 3 bases at J, with 15 bases between the two ends. CDR3 in DNA: TGTGCCAGCATCCAGGGACATCGGGACACTGAAGCTTTCTTT. Translation gives CASIQGHRDTEAFF.

This chain uses TRBV29-1 with TRBJ1-2, with 8 bases aligning to TRBD1. With V trimmed by 6 bases and J by 0 bases, 9 bases remained unmatched. CDR3 length equals 15 residues. The germline V gene has CDR1 SQVTM and CDR2 ANQGSEA. In nucleotides, the CDR3 is TGCAGCGTACCCGGACAGGGTTCTACTAACTATGGCTACACCTTC. Translated: CSVPGQGSTNYGYTF.

About this clone: At one of its ends the junction is not consistent with the germline gene, which may arise from a read error. This sample includes further DNA sequences coding for the same CDR3. This sequence joins TRBV6-5 and TRBJ1-2; 8 bases agree with TRBD1. Germline CDR1 and CDR2: MNHEY and SVGAGI. The CDR3 spans 15 residues. The CDR3 sequence is CASSYDRDRNYGYTF. The CDR3 DNA reads as TGTGCCAGTAGTTATGACCGGGACAGGAACTATGGCTACACCTTC.